Described below is a single T cell receptor (beta chain) sequence and its context. A second PCR of roughly 6 to 12 cycles used a sample-barcoded 5' primer and a J-beta primer mix. TCRdb ran MiXCR on the 5' RACE reads and lists one entry per CDR3 protein. This sample has a few hundred thousand distinct CDR3 sequences; roughly a quarter occur once, and the top ten carry approximately 3.5%. The data are from a study of blood T cells in healthy people across ages. With 4 bases removed from V and 3 bases from J, the gap between germline ends came to 7 bases. CDR1 is SGHRS, CDR2 YFSETQ, per germline. The CDR3 extends over 13 amino acids. Another study also made use of these data, one on T cells of mothers and their children. That study adds: A primer called M1S, used in the second PCR, added sample barcodes and 2-4 random nucleotides.

The source material was blood. The origin of this receptor is a boy under 10 years old in good health. The genes are TRBV5-1 and TRBJ1-4; unclear D gene. CDR3 sequence: CASSRVPNEKLFF. For the CDR3, the DNA is TGCGCCAGCAGCCGCGTTCCTAATGAAAAACTGTTTTTT.